What follows are 17 T cell receptor beta chains derived from one specimen sequenced in a study of control samples from healthy donors and cancer patients. The data were produced by immunoSEQ multiplex PCR, yet TCRdb's version contains in-frame clones alone and is incomplete. The sample includes some 120,000 clones, approximately 95% seen only once; the top ten take 3.6%. Sequencing input: blood. These TCRs come from a man in his thirties or forties in good health.

This sequence joins TRBV6-1 and TRBJ1-2; no definite D call. The CDR3 extends over 14 amino acids. The germline V gene encodes CDR1 MNHNS and CDR2 SASEGT. The V and J ends lost 2 bases and 8 bases respectively, with 15 bases between them. This CDR3 is CASSEINPAHGYTF. CDR3 sequence (DNA): TGTGCCAGCAGTGAAATTAACCCGGCCCACGGCTACACCTTC.

This clone is a singleton in its sample. The chain combines TRBV24-1 with TRBJ2-5; TRBD2 matches at 10 bases. The length of the CDR3 is 16 residues. The J segment lost 2 bases and the V segment lost 2 bases, leaving 4 bases of the junction unmatched. The germline CDR1 and CDR2 sequences are KGHDR and SFDVKD. The CDR3 DNA reads TGTGCCACCAGTGATTCTAGCGGGGGCCGACAAGAGACCCAGTACTTC. Protein: CATSDSSGGRQETQYF.

V and J are TRBV9 and TRBJ1-2; no reliable D call. Germline assignment: CDR1 SGDLS and CDR2 YYNGEE. The CDR3 loop spans 14 amino acids. The germline V and J ends were trimmed by 0 bases and 4 bases, with 10 bases remaining between them. The CDR3 reads CASSVGLKGYGYTF. The DNA for the CDR3 is TGTGCCAGCAGCGTAGGTTTGAAGGGCTATGGCTACACCTTC.

The chain links TRBV18 to TRBJ1-1; possibly TRBD1 for D (6 bases). CDR1 and CDR2 from the germline V gene are KGHSH and LQKENI. V lost 4 bases and J lost 1, with 13 bases in between. The CDR3 loop spans 15 amino acids. CDR3 loop: CASSLDGQPNTEAFF. CDR3 bases: TGTGCCAGCTCACTGGACGGACAGCCGAACACTGAAGCTTTCTTT. The whole variable domain, remainder taken from reference TRBV18 and TRBJ1-1, is NAGVMQNPRHLVRRRGQEARLRCSPMKGHSHVYWYRQLPEEGLKFMVYLQKENIIDESGMPKERFSAEFPKEGPSILRIQQVVRGDSAAYFCASSLDGQPNTEAFFGQGTRLTVV.

This sequence joins TRBV9 and TRBJ2-5; 9 positions agree with TRBD1. Germline lookup yields CDR1 SGDLS and CDR2 YYNGEE. V was clipped by 3 bases and J by 3 bases; unmatched bases: 3. The CDR3 is 14 residues long. CDR3: CASSETGGEETQYF. The CDR3 nucleotides are TGTGCCAGCAGCGAGACAGGGGGGGAAGAGACCCAGTACTTC.

The chain couples TRBV19 to TRBJ1-4, with 8 positions matching TRBD1. Germline trimming cut 10 bases from V and 8 bases from J; bases unmatched to any gene: 12. The length of the CDR3 is 14 residues. Per the germline V gene, CDR1 is LNHDA and CDR2 is SQIVND (reference sequence). The CDR3 protein is CATADRGYREKLFF. The CDR3, as DNA: TGTGCCACTGCAGACAGGGGTTATCGGGAAAAACTGTTTTTT.

The table lists this clone with a count of one. V is TRBV5-6 and J is TRBJ2-1; 10 bases fit TRBD2. Germline CDR1 reads SGHDT; CDR2 reads YYEEEE. The CDR3 loop spans 16 amino acids. The trim removed 0 bases at V and 3 bases at J, leaving 3 bases unmatched. The CDR3 DNA sequence: TGTGCCAGCAGCTTGGGACTAGCGGGCTTCTACAATGAGCAGTTCTTC. Amino acid sequence: CASSLGLAGFYNEQFF.

The CDR3 region has the DNA TGTGCCAGCAGTTACGTCGGAGGGCGGGGACAGCCCCAGCATTTT. The encoded protein is CASSYVGGRGQPQHF. V usage is TRBV6-6 and J usage is TRBJ1-5; D uncertain. The CDR3 has 15 residues. Trimming cost V 2 bases and J 7 bases, with 15 bases left between them. In germline, CDR1 is MNHNY, CDR2 SVGAGI (reference sequence).

CDR3 sequence (DNA): TGTGCCAGCAGTGAAGCGTTGGGACAGGGAGGTTGGCCCCTCCACTTT. Its translation: CASSEALGQGGWPLHF. The chain joins TRBV2 to TRBJ1-6; 9 positions match TRBD1. There are 16 residues in the CDR3. J gave up 13 bases and V 0 bases, and 10 bases lay outside the gene matches. Germline loops: CDR1 SNHLY, CDR2 FYNNEI.

This clone was seen just once. This chain uses TRBV18 with TRBJ1-4, with TRBD1 identical over 7 bases. Germline CDR1 reads KGHSH; CDR2 reads LQKENI. The V gene end was trimmed by 6 bases and the J gene end by 5 bases; junction bases not matched to a gene: 6. This CDR3 is 14 amino acids long. As DNA, the CDR3 is TGTGCCAGCTCCCAAGGGGGACAGAATGAAAAACTGTTTTTT. Translated: CASSQGGQNEKLFF.

This chain uses TRBV27 with TRBJ2-1, with D uncertain. The germline V and J ends were trimmed by 4 bases and 8 bases, with 12 bases remaining between them. Germline V gene sequence: CDR1 MNHEY, CDR2 SMNVEV (reference sequence). The CDR3 covers 13 residues. The CDR3 nucleotides are TGTGCCAGCAGTTCATATACCACGCATGAGCAGTTCTTC. Translated: CASSSYTTHEQFF.

The chain is built from TRBV19 and TRBJ1-3; no firm D call. This CDR3 contains 14 residues. Germline loops: CDR1 LNHDA, CDR2 SQIVND (reference sequence). V lost 5 bases and J lost 0, with 8 bases in between. The CDR3 loop reads CASSFQFSGNTIYF. The CDR3 coding sequence is TGTGCCAGTAGTTTTCAGTTCTCTGGAAACACCATATATTTT. Looking up the rest from reference TRBV19 and TRBJ1-3 gives the full variable domain: DGGITQSPKYLFRKEGQNVTLSCEQNLNHDAMYWYRQDPGQGLRLIYYSQIVNDFQKGDIAEGYSVSREKKESFPLTVTSAQKNPTAFYLCASSFQFSGNTIYFGEGSWLTVV.

The chain couples TRBV6-2 or TRBV6-3 to TRBJ2-2; D is perhaps TRBD2 (6 bases). This CDR3 spans 16 amino acids. V was shortened by 5 bases and J by 4 bases, with 17 bases between the two germline ends. Per germline, CDR1 MNHEY and CDR2 SVGEGT. The CDR3 DNA is TGTGCCAGCAGTCCGCGGGGAGCGGGCAGCACCGGGGAGCTGTTTTTT. This codes for CASSPRGAGSTGELFF.

This clone was seen only once. The J gene is TRBJ2-1, the V gene TRBV5-8, with D tentatively TRBD1 (5 bases). Germline CDR1 SGHTS, CDR2 YDEGEE. The CDR3 covers 13 residues. V was clipped by 1 base and J by 8 bases, with 10 bases between them. DNA of the CDR3: TGTGCCAGCAGCTTGAGGTGGGGCGATGAGCAGTTCTTC. Residues: CASSLRWGDEQFF.

The chain has TRBV5-6 and TRBJ2-4; D assignment may be TRBD1 or TRBD2 (5 bases each). CDR1 and CDR2 from the germline V gene are SGHDT and YYEEEE. The CDR3 length is 16 residues. The V end was cut by 4 bases, the J end by 7 bases, with 21 bases between. This CDR3 is CASSGRDLRQKNIQYF. As DNA, the CDR3 is TGTGCCAGCAGCGGCCGGGACCTCCGGCAGAAGAACATTCAGTACTTC.

Only a few counts were recorded for this clone. The chain employs TRBV19 and TRBJ1-4; no definite D call. Germline V CDR1 and CDR2: LNHDA, SQIVND (reference sequence). The length of the CDR3 is 13 residues. Trimming removed 7 bases from V and 4 bases from J, with 10 bases in between. The CDR3 coding sequence is TGTGCCAGTAATCCGCAGCTTAATGAAAAACTGTTTTTT. Its protein product is CASNPQLNEKLFF. The full variable domain, completed using reference TRBV19 and TRBJ1-4, is DGGITQSPKYLFRKEGQNVTLSCEQNLNHDAMYWYRQDPGQGLRLIYYSQIVNDFQKGDIAEGYSVSREKKESFPLTVTSAQKNPTAFYLCASNPQLNEKLFFGSGTQLSVL.

The rearrangement links TRBV2 to TRBJ2-7, with no clear D. CDR1 and CDR2 from the germline V gene are SNHLY and FYNNEI. This CDR3 region has 12 residues. V was clipped by 7 bases and J by 1 base, with 8 bases between them. This chain's CDR3 is CASNGISYEQYF. Written as DNA, the CDR3 is TGTGCCAGCAACGGCATATCCTACGAGCAGTACTTC.